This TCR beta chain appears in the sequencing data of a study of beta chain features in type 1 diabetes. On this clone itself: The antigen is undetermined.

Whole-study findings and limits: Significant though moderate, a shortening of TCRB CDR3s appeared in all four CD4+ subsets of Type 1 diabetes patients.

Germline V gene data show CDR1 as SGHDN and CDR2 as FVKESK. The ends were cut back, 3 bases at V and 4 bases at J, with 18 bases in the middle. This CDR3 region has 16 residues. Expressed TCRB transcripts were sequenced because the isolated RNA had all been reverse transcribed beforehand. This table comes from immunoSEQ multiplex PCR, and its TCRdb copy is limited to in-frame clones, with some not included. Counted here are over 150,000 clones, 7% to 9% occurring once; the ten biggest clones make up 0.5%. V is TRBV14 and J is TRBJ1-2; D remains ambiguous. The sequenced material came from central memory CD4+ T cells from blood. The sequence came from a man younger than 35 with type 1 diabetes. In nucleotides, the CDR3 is TGTGCCAGCAGCCAGGACCCCCGAGGGTTCGGCTATGGCTACACCTTC. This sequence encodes CASSQDPRGFGYGYTF.